This T cell receptor beta chain was identified in a study of T cell responses to AZD1222 COVID-19 vaccine. On this clone itself: Its antigen is unknown.

Some clones are missing from TCRdb's copy, which holds only in-frame ones; the method was immunoSEQ multiplex PCR. Of some 200,000 clones in the sample, approximately 90% were seen once. The study, taken as a whole, reports: The reported proportion of spike-specific TCRs targeting unmutated variant regions was nearly half. Vaccine-associated CD4 TCRs ranged over spike, dominating at 160-218 and 743-854. After two AZD1222 doses, spike-specific TCR breadth and depth rose versus day 0. Clonal diversity was possibly underestimated, and the donors were mostly white British, with more females.

V lost 1 base, J lost 0 bases, and 4 bases stayed unmatched. Germline CDR1 reads SGHTA; CDR2 reads FQGTGA. This CDR3 comprises 17 residues. The sequence derives from an adult who received the MenACWY meningococcal vaccine as a control. This chain connects TRBV7-3 to TRBJ2-1, with TRBD2 matching 9 bases. Sequenced material: peripheral blood, taken 28 days after the second dose of the MenACWY control vaccine. CDR3 sequence: CASSLMSGGSSYNEQFF. In DNA form, the CDR3 reads TGTGCCAGCAGCTTAATGAGCGGGGGGAGCTCCTACAATGAGCAGTTCTTC.